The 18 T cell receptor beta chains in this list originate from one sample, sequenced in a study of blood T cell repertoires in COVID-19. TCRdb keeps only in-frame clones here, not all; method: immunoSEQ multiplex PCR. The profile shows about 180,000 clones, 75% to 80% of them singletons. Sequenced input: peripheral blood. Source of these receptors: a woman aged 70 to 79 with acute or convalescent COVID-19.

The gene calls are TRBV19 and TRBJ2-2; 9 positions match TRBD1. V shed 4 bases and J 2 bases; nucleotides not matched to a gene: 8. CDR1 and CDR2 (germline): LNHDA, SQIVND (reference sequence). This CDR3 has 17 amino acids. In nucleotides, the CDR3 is TGTGCCAGTAGTACGACCTGGGACAGGGAAAACACCGGGGAGCTGTTTTTT. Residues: CASSTTWDRENTGELFF. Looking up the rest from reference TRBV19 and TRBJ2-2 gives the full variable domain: DGGITQSPKYLFRKEGQNVTLSCEQNLNHDAMYWYRQDPGQGLRLIYYSQIVNDFQKGDIAEGYSVSREKKESFPLTVTSAQKNPTAFYLCASSTTWDRENTGELFFGEGSRLTVL.

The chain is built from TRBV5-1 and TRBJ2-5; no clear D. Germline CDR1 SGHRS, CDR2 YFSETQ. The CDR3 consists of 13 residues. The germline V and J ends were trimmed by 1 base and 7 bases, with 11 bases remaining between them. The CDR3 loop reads CASSLSSAPTQYF. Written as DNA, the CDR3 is TGCGCCAGCAGCTTGTCCAGCGCGCCGACCCAGTACTTC.

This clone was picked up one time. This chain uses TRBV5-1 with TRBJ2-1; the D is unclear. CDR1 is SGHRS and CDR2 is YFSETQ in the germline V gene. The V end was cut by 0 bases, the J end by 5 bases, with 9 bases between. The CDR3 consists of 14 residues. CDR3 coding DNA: TGCGCCAGCAGCTTGGTTCCCGGAGACAATGAGCAGTTCTTC. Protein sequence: CASSLVPGDNEQFF.

This chain's CDR3 is CASSDGTSVFNEQFF. The CDR3 coding sequence is TGTGCCAGCAGCGACGGGACTAGCGTCTTCAATGAGCAGTTCTTC. The V and J genes are TRBV9 and TRBJ2-1, with TRBD2 matching 10 bases. The V gene end was trimmed by 3 bases and the J gene end by 6 bases; junction bases not matched to a gene: 6. There are 15 residues in the CDR3. Germline V lookup: CDR1 SGDLS, CDR2 YYNGEE. Together with reference TRBV9 and TRBJ2-1, the CDR3 gives the full variable domain: DSGVTQTPKHLITATGQRVTLRCSPRSGDLSVYWYQQSLDQGLQFLIQYYNGEERAKGNILERFSAQQFPDLHSELNLSSLELGDSALYFCASSDGTSVFNEQFFGPGTRLTVL.

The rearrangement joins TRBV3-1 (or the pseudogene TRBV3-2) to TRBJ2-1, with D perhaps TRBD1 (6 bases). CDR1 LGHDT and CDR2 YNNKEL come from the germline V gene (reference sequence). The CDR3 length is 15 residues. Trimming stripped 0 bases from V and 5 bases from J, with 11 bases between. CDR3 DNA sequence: TGTGCCAGCAGCCAAGACAGGGGTAGCCACAATGAGCAGTTCTTC. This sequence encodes CASSQDRGSHNEQFF.

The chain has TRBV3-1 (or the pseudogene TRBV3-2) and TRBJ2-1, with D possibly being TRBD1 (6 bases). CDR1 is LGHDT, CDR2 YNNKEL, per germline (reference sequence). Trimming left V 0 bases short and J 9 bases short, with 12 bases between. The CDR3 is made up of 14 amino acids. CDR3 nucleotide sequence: TGTGCCAGCAGCCAAGATCTCGGGGACACTGAGCAGTTCTTC. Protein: CASSQDLGDTEQFF.

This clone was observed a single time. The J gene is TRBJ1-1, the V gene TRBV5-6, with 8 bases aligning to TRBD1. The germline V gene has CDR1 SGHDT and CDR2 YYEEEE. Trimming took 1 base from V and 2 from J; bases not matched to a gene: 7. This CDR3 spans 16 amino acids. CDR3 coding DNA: TGTGCCAGCAGCTTGAGGACAGGGTACTCCAACACTGAAGCTTTCTTT. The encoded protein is CASSLRTGYSNTEAFF.

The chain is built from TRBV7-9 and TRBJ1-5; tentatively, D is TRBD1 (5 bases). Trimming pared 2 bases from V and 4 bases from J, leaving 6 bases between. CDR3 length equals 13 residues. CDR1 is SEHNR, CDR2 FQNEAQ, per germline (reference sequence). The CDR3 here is CASSLTGNQPQHF. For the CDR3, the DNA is TGTGCCAGCAGCTTAACAGGAAATCAGCCCCAGCATTTT.

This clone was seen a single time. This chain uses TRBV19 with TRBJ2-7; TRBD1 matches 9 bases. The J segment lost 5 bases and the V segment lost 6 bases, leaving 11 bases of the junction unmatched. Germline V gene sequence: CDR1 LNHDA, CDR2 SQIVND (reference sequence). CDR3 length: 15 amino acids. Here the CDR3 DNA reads TGTGCCAGTAGGGGGGGTCGGACAGGGGACGACGAGCAGTACTTC. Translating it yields CASRGGRTGDDEQYF.

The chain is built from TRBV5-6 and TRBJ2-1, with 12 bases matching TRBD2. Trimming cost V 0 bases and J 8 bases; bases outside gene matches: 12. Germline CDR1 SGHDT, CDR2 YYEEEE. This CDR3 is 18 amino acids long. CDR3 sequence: CASSLGLAGDPQMDEQFF. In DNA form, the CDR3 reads TGTGCCAGCAGCTTGGGACTAGCGGGAGATCCCCAAATGGATGAGCAGTTCTTC.

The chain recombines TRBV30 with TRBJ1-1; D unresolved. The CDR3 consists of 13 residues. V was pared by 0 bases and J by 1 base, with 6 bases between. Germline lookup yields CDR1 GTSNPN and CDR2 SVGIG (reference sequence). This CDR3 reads CAWSVLGNTEAFF. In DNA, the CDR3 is TGTGCCTGGAGTGTACTTGGGAACACTGAAGCTTTCTTT.

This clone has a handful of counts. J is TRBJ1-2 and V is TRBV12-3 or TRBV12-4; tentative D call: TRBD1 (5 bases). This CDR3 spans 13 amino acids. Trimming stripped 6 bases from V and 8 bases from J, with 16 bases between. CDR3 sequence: CASSRQGVGGYTF. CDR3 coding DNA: TGTGCCAGCAGCCGGCAGGGTGTAGGGGGCTACACCTTC.

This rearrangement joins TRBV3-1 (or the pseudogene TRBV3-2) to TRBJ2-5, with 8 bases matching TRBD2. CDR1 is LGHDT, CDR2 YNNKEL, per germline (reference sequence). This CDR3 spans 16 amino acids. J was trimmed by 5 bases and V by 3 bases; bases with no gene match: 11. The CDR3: CASSQERGGGGETQYF. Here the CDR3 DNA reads TGTGCCAGCAGCCAGGAAAGGGGAGGCGGGGGGGAGACCCAGTACTTC.

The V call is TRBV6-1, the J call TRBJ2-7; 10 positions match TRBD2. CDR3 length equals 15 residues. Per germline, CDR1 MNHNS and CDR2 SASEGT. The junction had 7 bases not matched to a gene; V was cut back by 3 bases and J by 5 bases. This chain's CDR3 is CASSEPAGGSNEQYF. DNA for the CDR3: TGTGCCAGCAGTGAGCCAGCGGGAGGGAGTAACGAGCAGTACTTC.

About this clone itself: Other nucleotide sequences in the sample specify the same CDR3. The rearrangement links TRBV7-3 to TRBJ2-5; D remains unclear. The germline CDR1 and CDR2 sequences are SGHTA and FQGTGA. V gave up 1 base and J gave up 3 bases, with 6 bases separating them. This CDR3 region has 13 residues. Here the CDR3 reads CASSLIREETQYF. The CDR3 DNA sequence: TGTGCCAGCAGCTTAATACGGGAAGAGACCCAGTACTTC.

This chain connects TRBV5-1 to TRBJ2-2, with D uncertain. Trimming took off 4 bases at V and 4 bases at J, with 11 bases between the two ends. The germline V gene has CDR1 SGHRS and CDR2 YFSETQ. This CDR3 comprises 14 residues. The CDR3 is CASSPQQATGELFF. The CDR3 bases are TGCGCCAGCAGCCCCCAGCAGGCCACCGGGGAGCTGTTTTTT.

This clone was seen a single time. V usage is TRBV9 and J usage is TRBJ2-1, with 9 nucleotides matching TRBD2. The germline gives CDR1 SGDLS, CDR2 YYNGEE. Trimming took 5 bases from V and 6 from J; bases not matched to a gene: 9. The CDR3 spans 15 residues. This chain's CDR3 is CASREGSGRSNEQFF. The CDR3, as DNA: TGTGCCAGCAGGGAGGGTAGCGGGAGATCCAATGAGCAGTTCTTC.

As DNA, the CDR3 is TGTGCCAGCAGTGATTACAACTCTGGAAACACCATATATTTT. It codes for CASSDYNSGNTIYF. V gene TRBV6-1 combines with J gene TRBJ1-3, with unresolved D. The CDR3 is 14 amino acids. Germline V gene lookup returns CDR1 MNHNS and CDR2 SASEGT. V was clipped by 3 bases and J by 0 bases, with 6 bases between them.